This note documents a single TCR beta chain sequence. This sample was taken from a study of blood T cell repertoires in COVID-19. Background on the study: Samples of COVID-19 (acute and convalescent) were obtained from the United States, Italy and Spain. In each case, the material was cDNA or gDNA derived from T cells, B-cell-depleted T cells, or PBMCs.

Original handling: Estimated nucleated cell counts came from reference gene primer amplification. Produced via immunoSEQ multiplex PCR; TCRdb's table is partial and in-frame only. D and trimming were read from the DNA, whereas the V and J calls and clone size are those reported in that table. The data contain some 180,000 clones, about 77% of them singletons. This CDR3 has 16 residues. V was trimmed by 0 bases and J by 7 bases, leaving 13 bases between them. Germline V gives CDR1 LGHNA, CDR2 YNFKEQ. This TCR derives from a woman aged 80 or older with active or convalescent COVID-19. The chain joins TRBV4-2 to TRBJ1-6; TRBD1 is a possible D gene (6 bases). The sample consisted of peripheral blood. This chain's CDR3 is CASSQESGAGNSPLHF. CDR3 nucleotides: TGTGCCAGCAGCCAAGAGTCAGGGGCAGGGAATTCACCCCTCCACTTT.